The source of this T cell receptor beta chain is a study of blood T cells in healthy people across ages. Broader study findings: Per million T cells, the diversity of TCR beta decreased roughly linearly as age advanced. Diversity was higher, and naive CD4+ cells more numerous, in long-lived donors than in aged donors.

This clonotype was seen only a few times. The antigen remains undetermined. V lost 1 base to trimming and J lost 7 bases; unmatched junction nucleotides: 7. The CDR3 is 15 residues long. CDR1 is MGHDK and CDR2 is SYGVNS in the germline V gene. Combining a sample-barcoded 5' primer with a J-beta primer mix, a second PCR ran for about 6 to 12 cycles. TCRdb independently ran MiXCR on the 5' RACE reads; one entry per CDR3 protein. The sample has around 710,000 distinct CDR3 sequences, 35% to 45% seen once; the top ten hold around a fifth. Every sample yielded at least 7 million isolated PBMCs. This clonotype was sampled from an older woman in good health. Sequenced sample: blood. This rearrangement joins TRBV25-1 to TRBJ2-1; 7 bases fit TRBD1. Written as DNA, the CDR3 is TGTGCCAGCAGTGAATTAGGGGACAGAGGTAATGAGCAGTTCTTC. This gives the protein CASSELGDRGNEQFF. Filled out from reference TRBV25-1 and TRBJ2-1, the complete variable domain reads EADIYQTPRYLVIGTGKKITLECSQTMGHDKMYWYQQDPGMELHLIHYSYGVNSTEKGDLSSESTVSRIRTEHFPLTLESARPSHTSQYLCASSELGDRGNEQFFGPGTRLTVL.